Each of the 10 T cell receptor beta chains below was sequenced from the same sample in a study of blood T cell repertoires in COVID-19. Sequencing used immunoSEQ multiplex PCR; TCRdb keeps in-frame clones, though not all of them. The table has 150,000 to 200,000 clones, 75% to 95% seen once; the top ten hold 0.53%. The sequenced sample consisted of peripheral blood. All receptors come from a man aged 45-65 years with acute or convalescent COVID-19.

The chain is built from TRBV27 and TRBJ2-2, with D possibly being TRBD1 (5 bases). CDR1 and CDR2 (germline): MNHEY, SMNVEV (reference sequence). The CDR3 totals 14 residues. Trimming removed 0 bases at V and 6 bases at J, with 8 bases between. Written as DNA, the CDR3 is TGTGCCAGCAGTTTATCAAGGACATCCGGGGAGCTGTTTTTT. This gives the protein CASSLSRTSGELFF.

The rearrangement links TRBV7-6 to TRBJ1-1; D remains unclear. The CDR3 has 14 amino acids. V was shortened by 0 bases and J by 1 base, with 6 bases between the two germline ends. Germline-derived CDR1 and CDR2 are SGHVS and FNYEAQ. CDR3 DNA: TGTGCCAGCAGCTTAGCGGACTGGAACACTGAAGCTTTCTTT. Protein sequence: CASSLADWNTEAFF.

V usage is TRBV5-5 and J usage is TRBJ2-1; 10 bases fit TRBD2. J lost 7 bases, V lost 6 bases, and 10 bases had no gene match. The CDR3 runs to 15 residues. Per the germline V gene, CDR1 is SGHKS and CDR2 is YYEKEE (reference sequence). The CDR3: CASILTLAGVNEQFF. DNA for the CDR3: TGTGCCAGCATCCTTACCCTAGCGGGAGTGAATGAGCAGTTCTTC. Full variable domain (rest looked up from reference TRBV5-5 and TRBJ2-1): DAGVTQSPTHLIKTRGQQVTLRCSPISGHKSVSWYQQVLGQGPQFIFQYYEKEERGRGNFPDRFSARQFPNYSSELNVNALLLGDSALYLCASILTLAGVNEQFFGPGTRLTVL.

The chain employs TRBV6-6 and TRBJ1-2, with a possible D match to TRBD1 (5 bases). Per germline, CDR1 MNHNY and CDR2 SVGAGI (reference sequence). V lost 4 bases and J lost 4, with 16 bases in between. CDR3 length: 15 residues. For the CDR3, the DNA is TGTGCCAGCAGTTGGGAAGTCAAAAGGGGCTATGGCTACACCTTC. Translation: CASSWEVKRGYGYTF.

This chain uses TRBV12-2 with TRBJ2-1; the table's D call TRBD2 went unverified against the DNA. TRBV12-2 is assigned pseudogene status. The CDR3 contains 15 residues. As DNA, the CDR3 is TGTGCAAGTCGCTTAATTCTAGAATATGACAATGAGCAGTTCTTC. Its protein product is CASRLILEYDNEQFF.

This clone showed up just once. The J gene is TRBJ2-7, the V gene TRBV27; the match to TRBD2 covers 11 bases. The CDR3 runs to 16 residues. Germline CDR1 and CDR2: MNHEY and SMNVEV (reference sequence). After removal of 1 base from V and 4 bases from J, the junction contained 6 bases not matched to a gene. In nucleotides, the CDR3 is TGTGCCAGCAGTTTATTCGCTAGCGGGAGGACTTACGAGCAGTACTTC. It specifies CASSLFASGRTYEQYF.

This clone was recorded once. J is TRBJ2-4 and V is TRBV6-5; possibly TRBD2 for D (7 bases). The CDR3 extends over 16 amino acids. Germline V lookup: CDR1 MNHEY, CDR2 SVGAGI. The V end was cut by 1 base, the J end by 0 bases, with 10 bases between. The CDR3 loop is CASSYLGGGAKNIQYF. CDR3 sequence (DNA): TGTGCCAGCAGTTACTTAGGGGGGGGAGCCAAAAACATTCAGTACTTC.

A single count supports this clone. V gene TRBV5-4 combines with J gene TRBJ1-2; D remains unclear. Germline CDR1 is SGHNT and CDR2 is YYREEE (reference sequence). The CDR3 is 13 amino acids. V was clipped by 0 bases and J by 4 bases, with 7 bases between them. CDR3 sequence: CASSLAVAYGYTF. CDR3 nucleotide sequence: TGTGCCAGCAGCTTGGCCGTGGCCTATGGCTACACCTTC.

The CDR3, as DNA: TGTGCCAGCAGTTACAGGGTGGATGGCTACACCTTC. Its protein product is CASSYRVDGYTF. This rearrangement joins TRBV5-4 to TRBJ1-2, with D possibly TRBD1 on 6 matching bases. V dropped 5 bases and J dropped 6 bases, with 11 bases sitting between them. CDR1 and CDR2 from the germline V gene are SGHNT and YYREEE (reference sequence). The CDR3 is made up of 12 amino acids.

The chain joins TRBV2 to TRBJ2-5, with 15 bases matching TRBD2. Germline V gene lookup returns CDR1 SNHLY and CDR2 FYNNEI. The length of the CDR3 is 17 residues. V gave up 0 bases and J gave up 5 bases; unmatched junction bases: 4. This chain's CDR3 is CASSEAGLAGGGETQYF. CDR3 sequence (DNA): TGTGCCAGCAGTGAAGCTGGACTAGCGGGAGGGGGGGAGACCCAGTACTTC.